The sequence of this TCR beta chain was determined in a study of T cells in Graves' hyperthyroidism and ophthalmopathy. Whole-study results and caveats: Most thyroid clonotypes expanded above 0.001 were also detected in blood.

There were TCR beta CDR3 regions amplified from RNA transcripts. Carried out on the TCR CDR3, a first-round RT-PCR used the HTBI primer set. TCRdb itself ran the multiplex PCR reads through MiXCR, one entry per CDR3 protein. The top ten clones hold 8.4% of a sample with 700,000 or so distinct CDR3 sequences, about 15% of them seen once. Trimming removed 1 base at V and 2 bases at J, with 8 bases between. The CDR3 contains 14 residues. Germline assignment: CDR1 SGHAT and CDR2 FQDESV (reference sequence). In this sample, this clonotype turned up many times. Its specificity is unknown. Stable hyperthyroidism: no ophthalmopathy progression over 18 months of follow-up. PBMCs were sourced from roughly 10 ml fresh peripheral blood.

The sample taken for sequencing was blood. The chain is built from TRBV11-1 and TRBJ2-5; D is uncertain. This clonotype originated in a man between 18 and 29 years old with Graves' hyperthyroidism. This CDR3 reads CASSLGDSQETQYF. The CDR3, as DNA: TGTGCCAGCAGCTTAGGAGACTCACAAGAGACCCAGTACTTC.